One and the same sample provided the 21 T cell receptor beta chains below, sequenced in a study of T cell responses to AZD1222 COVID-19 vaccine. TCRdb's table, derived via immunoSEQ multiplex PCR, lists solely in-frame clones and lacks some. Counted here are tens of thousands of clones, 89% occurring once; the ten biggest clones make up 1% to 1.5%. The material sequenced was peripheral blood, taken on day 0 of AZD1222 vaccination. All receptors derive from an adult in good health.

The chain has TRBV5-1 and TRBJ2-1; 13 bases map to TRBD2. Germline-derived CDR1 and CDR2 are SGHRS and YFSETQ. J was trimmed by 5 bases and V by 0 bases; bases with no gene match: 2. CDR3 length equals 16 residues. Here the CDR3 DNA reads TGCGCCAGCAGCTTGGCCGGGACTAGCGGGAACAATGAGCAGTTCTTC. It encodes CASSLAGTSGNNEQFF.

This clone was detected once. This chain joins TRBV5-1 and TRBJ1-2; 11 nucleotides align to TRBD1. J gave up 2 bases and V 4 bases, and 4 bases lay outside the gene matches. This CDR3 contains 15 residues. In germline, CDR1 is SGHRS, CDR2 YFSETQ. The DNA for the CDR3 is TGCGCCAGCAGCCAGGGACAGGGGGGGAACTATGGCTACACCTTC. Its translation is CASSQGQGGNYGYTF.

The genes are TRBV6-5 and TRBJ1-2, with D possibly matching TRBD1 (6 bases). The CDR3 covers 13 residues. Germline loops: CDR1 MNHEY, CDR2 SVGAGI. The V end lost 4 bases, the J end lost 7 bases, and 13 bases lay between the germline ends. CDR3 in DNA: TGTGCCAGCAGTTCCACAGGGTTCCCTGGCTACACCTTC. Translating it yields CASSSTGFPGYTF.

The DNA for the CDR3 is TGTGCCAGCAGCGACACCTTGGGCGGTTCCTACGAGCAGTACTTC. This codes for CASSDTLGGSYEQYF. The V call is TRBV7-9, the J call TRBJ2-7, with D unclear. CDR1 and CDR2 from the germline V gene are SEHNR and FQNEAQ (reference sequence). There are 15 residues in the CDR3. Trimming removed 5 bases at V and 1 base at J, with 15 bases between.

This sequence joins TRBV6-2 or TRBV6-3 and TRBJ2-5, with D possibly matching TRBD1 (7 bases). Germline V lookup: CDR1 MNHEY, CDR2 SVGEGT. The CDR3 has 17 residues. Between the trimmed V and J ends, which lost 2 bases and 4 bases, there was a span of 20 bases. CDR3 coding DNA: TGTGCCAGCAGTTACCTGATCGGGGGCAGGGGGTTAGAGACCCAGTACTTC. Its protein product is CASSYLIGGRGLETQYF.

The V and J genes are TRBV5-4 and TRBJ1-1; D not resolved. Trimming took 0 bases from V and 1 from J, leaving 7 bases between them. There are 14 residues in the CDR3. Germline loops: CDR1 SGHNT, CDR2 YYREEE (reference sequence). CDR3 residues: CASSLGLQNTEAFF. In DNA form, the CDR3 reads TGTGCCAGCAGCTTGGGACTCCAGAACACTGAAGCTTTCTTT.

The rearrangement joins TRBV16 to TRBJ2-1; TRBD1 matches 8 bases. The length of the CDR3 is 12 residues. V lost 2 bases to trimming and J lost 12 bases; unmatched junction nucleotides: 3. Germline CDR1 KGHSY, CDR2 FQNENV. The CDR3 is CASSQQGTGQFF. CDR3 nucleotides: TGTGCCAGCAGCCAACAAGGGACAGGGCAGTTCTTC.

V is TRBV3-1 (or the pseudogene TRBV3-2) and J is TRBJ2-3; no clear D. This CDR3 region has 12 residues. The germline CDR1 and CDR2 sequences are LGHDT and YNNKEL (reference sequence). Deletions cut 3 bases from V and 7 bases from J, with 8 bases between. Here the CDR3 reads CASSQDENTQYF. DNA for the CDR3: TGTGCCAGCAGCCAGGATGAAAATACGCAGTATTTT.

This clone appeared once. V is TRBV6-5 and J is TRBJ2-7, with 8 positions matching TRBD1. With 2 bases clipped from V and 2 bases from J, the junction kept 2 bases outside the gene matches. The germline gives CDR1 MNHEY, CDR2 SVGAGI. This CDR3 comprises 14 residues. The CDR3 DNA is TGTGCCAGCAGTTACCGGGACAGGACCTACGAGCAGTACTTC. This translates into CASSYRDRTYEQYF.

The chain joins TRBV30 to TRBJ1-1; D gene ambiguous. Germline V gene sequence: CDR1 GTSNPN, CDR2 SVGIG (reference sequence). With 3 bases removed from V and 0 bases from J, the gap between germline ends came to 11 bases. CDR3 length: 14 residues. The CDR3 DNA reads TGTGCCTGGAGCCCTGGACCCTTGAACACTGAAGCTTTCTTT. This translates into CAWSPGPLNTEAFF.

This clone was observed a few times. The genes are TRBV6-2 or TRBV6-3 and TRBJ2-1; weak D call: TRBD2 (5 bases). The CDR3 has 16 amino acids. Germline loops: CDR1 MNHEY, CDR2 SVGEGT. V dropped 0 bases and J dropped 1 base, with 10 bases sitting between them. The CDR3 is CASSYSGEGSYNEQFF. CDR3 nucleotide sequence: TGTGCCAGCAGTTACTCCGGAGAGGGATCCTACAATGAGCAGTTCTTC.

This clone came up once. CDR3 amino acids: CASSQENNRVGLNNEQFF. The CDR3 nucleotides read TGTGCCAGCAGCCAAGAGAACAACAGGGTAGGCCTAAACAATGAGCAGTTCTTC. The chain uses TRBV3-1 (or the pseudogene TRBV3-2) and TRBJ2-1; D may be TRBD1 (6 bases). Germline V gene lookup returns CDR1 LGHDT and CDR2 YNNKEL (reference sequence). Trimming removed 0 bases at V and 5 bases at J, with 20 bases between. The CDR3 has 18 residues.

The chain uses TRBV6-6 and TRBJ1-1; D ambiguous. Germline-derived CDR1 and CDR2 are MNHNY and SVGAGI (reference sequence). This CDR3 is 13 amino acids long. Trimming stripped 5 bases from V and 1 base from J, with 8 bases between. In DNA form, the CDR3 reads TGTGCCAGCAGTCCCAACCGGAACACTGAAGCTTTCTTT. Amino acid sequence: CASSPNRNTEAFF.

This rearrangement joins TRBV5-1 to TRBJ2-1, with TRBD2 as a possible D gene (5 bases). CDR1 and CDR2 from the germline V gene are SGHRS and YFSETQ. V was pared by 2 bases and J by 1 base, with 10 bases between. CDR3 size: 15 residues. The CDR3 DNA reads TGCGCCAGCAGCTTACTAGATACGTCCTACAATGAGCAGTTCTTC. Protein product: CASSLLDTSYNEQFF.

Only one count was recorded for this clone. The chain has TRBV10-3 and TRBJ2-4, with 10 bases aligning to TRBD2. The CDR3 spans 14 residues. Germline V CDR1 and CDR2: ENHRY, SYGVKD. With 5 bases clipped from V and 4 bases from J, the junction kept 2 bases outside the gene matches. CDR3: CAISSTSGKNIQYF. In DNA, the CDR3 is TGTGCCATCAGTTCGACTAGCGGGAAAAACATTCAGTACTTC.

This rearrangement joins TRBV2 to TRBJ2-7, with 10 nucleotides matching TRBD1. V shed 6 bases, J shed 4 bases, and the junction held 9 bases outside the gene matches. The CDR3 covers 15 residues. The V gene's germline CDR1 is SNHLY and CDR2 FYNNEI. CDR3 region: CASRRGQGNLYEQYF. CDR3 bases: TGTGCCAGCAGGAGGGGACAGGGGAATCTGTACGAGCAGTACTTC. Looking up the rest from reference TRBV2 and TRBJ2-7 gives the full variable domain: EPEVTQTPSHQVTQMGQEVILRCVPISNHLYFYWYRQILGQKVEFLVSFYNNEISEKSEIFDDQFSVERPDGSNFTLKIRSTKLEDSAMYFCASRRGQGNLYEQYFGPGTRLTVT.

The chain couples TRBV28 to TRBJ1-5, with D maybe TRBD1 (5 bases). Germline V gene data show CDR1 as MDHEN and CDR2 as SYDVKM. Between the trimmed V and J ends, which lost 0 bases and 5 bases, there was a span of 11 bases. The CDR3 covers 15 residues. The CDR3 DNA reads TGTGCCAGCAGTTTATGGTCAGGGACCCATCAGCCCCAGCATTTT. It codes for CASSLWSGTHQPQHF.

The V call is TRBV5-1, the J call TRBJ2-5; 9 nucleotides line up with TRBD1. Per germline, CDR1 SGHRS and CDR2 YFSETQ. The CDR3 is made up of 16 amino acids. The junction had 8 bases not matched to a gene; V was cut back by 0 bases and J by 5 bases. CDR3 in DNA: TGCGCCAGCAGCTTGGGCGGACAGGGGCCGTCGGAGACCCAGTACTTC. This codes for CASSLGGQGPSETQYF.

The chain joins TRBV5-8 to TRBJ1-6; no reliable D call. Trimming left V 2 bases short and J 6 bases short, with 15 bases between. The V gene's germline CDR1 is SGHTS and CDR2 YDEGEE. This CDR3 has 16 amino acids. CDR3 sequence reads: CASSLFRWWGNSPLHF. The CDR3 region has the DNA TGTGCCAGCAGCTTATTTCGGTGGTGGGGTAATTCACCCCTCCACTTT.

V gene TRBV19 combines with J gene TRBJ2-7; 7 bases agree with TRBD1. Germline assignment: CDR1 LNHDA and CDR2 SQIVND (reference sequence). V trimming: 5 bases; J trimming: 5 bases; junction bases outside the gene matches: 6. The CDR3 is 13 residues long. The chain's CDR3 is CASSSRRGNEQYF. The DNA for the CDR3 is TGTGCCAGTAGTTCCCGCAGGGGGAACGAGCAGTACTTC.

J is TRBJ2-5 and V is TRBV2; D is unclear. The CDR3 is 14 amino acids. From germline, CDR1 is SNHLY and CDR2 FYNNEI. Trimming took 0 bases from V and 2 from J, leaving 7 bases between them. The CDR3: CASSEAAAQETQYF. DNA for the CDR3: TGTGCCAGCAGTGAAGCGGCAGCGCAAGAGACCCAGTACTTC.